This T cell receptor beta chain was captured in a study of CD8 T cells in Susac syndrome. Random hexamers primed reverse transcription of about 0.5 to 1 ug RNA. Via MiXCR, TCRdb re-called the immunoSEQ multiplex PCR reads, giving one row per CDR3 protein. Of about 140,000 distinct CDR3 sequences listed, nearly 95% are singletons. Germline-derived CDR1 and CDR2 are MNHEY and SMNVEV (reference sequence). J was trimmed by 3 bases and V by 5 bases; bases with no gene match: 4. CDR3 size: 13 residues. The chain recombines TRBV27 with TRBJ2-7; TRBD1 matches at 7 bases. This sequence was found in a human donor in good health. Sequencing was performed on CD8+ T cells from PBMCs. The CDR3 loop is CASSPRQGYEQYF. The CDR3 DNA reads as TGTGCCAGCAGTCCCCGACAGGGCTACGAGCAGTACTTC.